The subject of this entry is one T cell receptor beta chain. This sample is drawn from a study of blood T cell repertoires in COVID-19. Germline V gene data show CDR1 as GTSNPN and CDR2 as SVGIG (reference sequence). This CDR3 region has 13 residues. Trimming shortened V by 2 bases and J by 4 bases, and 9 bases separated the two germline ends. Original methodology: Amplification of reference gene primers was used by the study to estimate nucleated cell counts. The table came from immunoSEQ multiplex PCR; TCRdb's copy has only in-frame clones and leaves some out. That table supplies the V and J calls and clone size; D and trimming were determined from the DNA. The sample includes roughly 250,000 clones, 80% to 90% seen only once; the top ten take around 0.8%.

This receptor was identified in a man aged 25-45 years with acute or convalescent COVID-19. V gene TRBV30 combines with J gene TRBJ1-5; D might be TRBD1 (5 bases). Sequencing input: peripheral blood. CDR3 loop: CAWSPGPNQPQHF. CDR3 coding DNA: TGTGCCTGGAGTCCAGGGCCTAATCAGCCCCAGCATTTT.